These 9 T cell receptor beta chains were all obtained from the same sample, sequenced in a study of metastatic and nonmetastatic thyroid tumors. Thyroid surgery had not been preceded by any treatment in any patient. With MiXCR, TCRdb called clones anew from the PCR reads. The table has about 16,000 clones, approximately 14% seen once. Sequencing used blood. The receptors shown here come from a female donor with papillary thyroid cancer or a benign thyroid nodule (not recorded which). Some clones in this sample may be carry-over from other donors' samples.

Many counts were recorded for this clone. This chain connects TRBV2 to TRBJ2-5; no reliable D call. CDR1 is SNHLY, CDR2 FYNNEI, per germline. Trimming left V 4 bases short and J 2 bases short, with 14 bases between. The CDR3 is 15 amino acids. CDR3 DNA: TGTGCCAGCAGTGGGCACGGTGGGTGGCAAGAGACCCAGTACTTC. Translating it yields CASSGHGGWQETQYF. Together with reference TRBV2 and TRBJ2-5, the CDR3 gives the full variable domain: EPEVTQTPSHQVTQMGQEVILRCVPISNHLYFYWYRQILGQKVEFLVSFYNNEISEKSEIFDDQFSVERPDGSNFTLKIRSTKLEDSAMYFCASSGHGGWQETQYFGPGTRLLVL.

This clone was detected many times. The chain carries TRBV29-1 and TRBJ2-3, with D possibly called TRBD1 or TRBD2 (5 bases each). Between the trimmed V and J ends, which lost 8 bases and 0 bases, there was a span of 6 bases. Germline V gene sequence: CDR1 SQVTM, CDR2 ANQGSEA. The CDR3 has 11 residues. CDR3 nucleotides: TGCAGCTGGGGGAGCACAGATACGCAGTATTTT. As protein: CSWGSTDTQYF.

In this sample, this clone turned up many times. This chain connects TRBV7-9 to TRBJ2-1; 12 bases map to TRBD2. The CDR3 spans 17 residues. V shed 4 bases, J shed 1 base, and the junction held 5 bases outside the gene matches. Germline CDR1 reads SEHNR; CDR2 reads FQNEAQ (reference sequence). The CDR3, as DNA: TGTGCCAGCAGCTCAGGACTAGCGGGAATATCCTACAATGAGCAGTTCTTC. It encodes CASSSGLAGISYNEQFF. The entire variable domain, with the rest obtained from reference TRBV7-9 and TRBJ2-1, is as follows: DTGVSQNPRHKITKRGQNVTFRCDPISEHNRLYWYRQTLGQGPEFLTYFQNEAQLEKSRLLSDRFSAERPKGSFSTLEIQRTEQGDSAMYLCASSSGLAGISYNEQFFGPGTRLTVL.

Many counts were recorded for this clone. The V call is TRBV2, the J call TRBJ1-5; D might be TRBD1 (5 bases). V was trimmed by 4 bases and J by 5 bases, leaving 12 bases between them. Germline V lookup: CDR1 SNHLY, CDR2 FYNNEI. The CDR3 covers 14 residues. CDR3 nucleotide sequence: TGTGCCAGCAGTGCCGGGACGTCGTATCAGCCCCAGCATTTT. Its translation is CASSAGTSYQPQHF.

By sample share, this clone is medium-sized. The rearrangement joins TRBV6-1 to TRBJ2-6; TRBD1 is a possible D gene (5 bases). From germline, CDR1 is MNHNS and CDR2 SASEGT. Deletions cut 7 bases from V and 2 bases from J, with 12 bases between. CDR3 length equals 15 residues. This chain's CDR3 is CASIDIRAGANVLTF. The CDR3 coding sequence is TGTGCCAGCATTGATATCAGGGCTGGGGCCAACGTCCTGACTTTC.

This clone has only one observation. The DNA for the CDR3 is TGTGCCTGGAGTGTTGAGCACGAGCAGTACTTC. Its protein product is CAWSVEHEQYF. The rearrangement links TRBV30 to TRBJ2-7; D unclear. The CDR3 has 11 residues. V was shortened by 0 bases and J by 5 bases, with 5 bases between the two germline ends. Germline values: CDR1 GTSNPN, CDR2 SVGIG (reference sequence).

This clone was observed a few times. This chain joins TRBV6-1 and TRBJ2-3; the D gene is possibly TRBD2 (6 bases). This CDR3 has 13 amino acids. The germline gives CDR1 MNHNS, CDR2 SASEGT. V was shortened by 7 bases and J by 1 base, with 9 bases between the two germline ends. In DNA, the CDR3 is TGTGCCAGCATCGGGGGTGGCACAGATACGCAGTATTTT. This encodes CASIGGGTDTQYF.

This clone has a count of ten or more. The chain recombines TRBV30 with TRBJ2-3, with unresolved D. The CDR3 has 12 amino acids. Trimming removed 5 bases from V and 3 bases from J, with 9 bases in between. Germline CDR1 is GTSNPN and CDR2 is SVGIG (reference sequence). CDR3 sequence reads: CAWGPRTDTQYF. DNA for the CDR3: TGTGCCTGGGGGCCTCGAACAGATACGCAGTATTTT.

Comments on this clone: This may come from a read error, since a much larger clone is one base off. The rearrangement links TRBV5-5 to TRBJ1-2; D is unresolved. The CDR3 loop spans 13 amino acids. Trimming left V 4 bases short and J 1 base short, with 8 bases between. Looked up from germline, CDR1 is SGHKS and CDR2 is YYEKEE (reference sequence). In nucleotides, the CDR3 is TGTGCCAGCAGCGTTACATATAACTATGGCTACACCTTC. Translated: CASSVTYNYGYTF.